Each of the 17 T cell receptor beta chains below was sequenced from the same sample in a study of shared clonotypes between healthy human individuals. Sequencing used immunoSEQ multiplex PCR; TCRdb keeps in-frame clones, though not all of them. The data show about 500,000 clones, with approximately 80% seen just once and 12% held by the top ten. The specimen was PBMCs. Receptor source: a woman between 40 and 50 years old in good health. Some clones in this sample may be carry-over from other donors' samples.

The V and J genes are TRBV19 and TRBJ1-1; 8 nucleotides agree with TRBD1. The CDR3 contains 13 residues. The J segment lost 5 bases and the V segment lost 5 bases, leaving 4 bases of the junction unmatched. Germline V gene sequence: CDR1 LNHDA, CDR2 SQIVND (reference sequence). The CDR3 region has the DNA TGTGCCAGTAGTTCCAGGACAGGGACTGAAGCTTTCTTT. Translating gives CASSSRTGTEAFF.

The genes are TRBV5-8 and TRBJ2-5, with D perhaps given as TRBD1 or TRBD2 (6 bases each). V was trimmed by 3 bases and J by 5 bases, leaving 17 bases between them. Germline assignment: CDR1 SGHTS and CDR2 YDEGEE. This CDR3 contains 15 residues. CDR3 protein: CASSSGALMGETQYF. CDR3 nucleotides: TGTGCCAGCAGCTCGGGGGCCCTAATGGGGGAGACCCAGTACTTC. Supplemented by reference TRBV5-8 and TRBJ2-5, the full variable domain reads EAGVTQSPTHLIKTRGQQATLRCSPISGHTSVYWYQQALGLGLQFLLWYDEGEERNRGNFPPRFSGRQFPNYSSELNVNALELEDSALYLCASSSGALMGETQYFGPGTRLLVL.

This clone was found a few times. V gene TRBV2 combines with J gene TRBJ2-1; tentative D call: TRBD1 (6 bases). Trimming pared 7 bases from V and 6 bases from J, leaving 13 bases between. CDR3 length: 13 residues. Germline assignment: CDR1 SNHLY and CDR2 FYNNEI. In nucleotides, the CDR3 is TGTGCCAGCATGGGGGACATCGTCAATGAGCAGTTCTTC. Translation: CASMGDIVNEQFF.

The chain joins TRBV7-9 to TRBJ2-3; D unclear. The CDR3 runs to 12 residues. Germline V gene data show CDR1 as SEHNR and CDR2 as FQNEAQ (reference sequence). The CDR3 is CAVGSYTDTQYF. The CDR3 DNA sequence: TGTGCTGTGGGGTCATACACAGATACGCAGTATTTT.

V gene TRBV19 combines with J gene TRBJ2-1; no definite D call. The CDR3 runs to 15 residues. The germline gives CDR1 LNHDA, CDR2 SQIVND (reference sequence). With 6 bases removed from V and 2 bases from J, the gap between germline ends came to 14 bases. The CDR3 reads CASRIEAQTYNEQFF. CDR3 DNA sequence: TGTGCCAGTAGGATTGAGGCTCAGACCTACAATGAGCAGTTCTTC.

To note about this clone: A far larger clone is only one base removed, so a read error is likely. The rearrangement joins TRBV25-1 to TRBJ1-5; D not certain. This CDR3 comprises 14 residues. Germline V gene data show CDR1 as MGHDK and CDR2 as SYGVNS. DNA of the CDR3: TGTGCCAGCAGTGTGACACATAGCGATCAGCCCCAGCATTTT. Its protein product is CASSVTHSDQPQHF.

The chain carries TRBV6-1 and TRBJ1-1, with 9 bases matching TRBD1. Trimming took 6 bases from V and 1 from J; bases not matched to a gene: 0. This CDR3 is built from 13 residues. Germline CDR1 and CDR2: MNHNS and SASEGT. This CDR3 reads CASRQGANTEAFF. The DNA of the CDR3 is TGTGCCAGCAGACAGGGGGCGAACACTGAAGCTTTCTTT.

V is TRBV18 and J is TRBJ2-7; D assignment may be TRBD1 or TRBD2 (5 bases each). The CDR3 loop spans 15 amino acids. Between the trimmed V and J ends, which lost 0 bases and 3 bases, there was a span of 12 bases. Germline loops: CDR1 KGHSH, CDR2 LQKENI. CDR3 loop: CASSPPGTLFYEQYF. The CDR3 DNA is TGTGCCAGCTCACCACCCGGGACGCTGTTCTACGAGCAGTACTTC.

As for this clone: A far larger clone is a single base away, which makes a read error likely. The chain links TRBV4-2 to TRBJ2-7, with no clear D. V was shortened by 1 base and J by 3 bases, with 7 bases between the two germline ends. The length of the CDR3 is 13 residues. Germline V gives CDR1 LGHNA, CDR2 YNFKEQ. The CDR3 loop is CASSQVAYYEQYF. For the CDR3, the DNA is TGTGCCAGCAGCCAAGTAGCTTACTACGAGCAGTACTTC.

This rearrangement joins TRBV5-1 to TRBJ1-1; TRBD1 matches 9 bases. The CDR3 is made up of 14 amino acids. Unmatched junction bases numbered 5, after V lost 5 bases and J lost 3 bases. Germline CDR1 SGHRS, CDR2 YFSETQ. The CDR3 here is CASRGTGWDTEAFF. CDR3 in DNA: TGCGCCAGCAGGGGGACAGGGTGGGACACTGAAGCTTTCTTT.

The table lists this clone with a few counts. For the CDR3, the DNA is TGTGCCAGTAGAATGAGGGAGGGCCTAAATGAGCAGTTCTTC. Its protein is CASRMREGLNEQFF. The chain is built from TRBV19 and TRBJ2-1, with 7 bases that match TRBD2. V was pared by 6 bases and J by 7 bases, with 9 bases of the junction left unmatched. This CDR3 is built from 14 residues. Looked up from germline, CDR1 is LNHDA and CDR2 is SQIVND (reference sequence).

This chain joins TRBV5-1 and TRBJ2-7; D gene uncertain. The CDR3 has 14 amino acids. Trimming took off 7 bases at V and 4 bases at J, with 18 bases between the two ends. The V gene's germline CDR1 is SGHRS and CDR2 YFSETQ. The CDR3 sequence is CASWRTEIPYEQYF. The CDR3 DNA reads TGCGCCAGCTGGAGAACGGAGATTCCATACGAGCAGTACTTC.

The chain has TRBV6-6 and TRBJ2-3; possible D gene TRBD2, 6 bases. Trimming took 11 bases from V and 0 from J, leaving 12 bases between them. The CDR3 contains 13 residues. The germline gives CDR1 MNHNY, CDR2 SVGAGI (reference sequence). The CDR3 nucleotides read TGTGCCTCCCGGGGGACTAGCACAGATACGCAGTATTTT. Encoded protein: CASRGTSTDTQYF.

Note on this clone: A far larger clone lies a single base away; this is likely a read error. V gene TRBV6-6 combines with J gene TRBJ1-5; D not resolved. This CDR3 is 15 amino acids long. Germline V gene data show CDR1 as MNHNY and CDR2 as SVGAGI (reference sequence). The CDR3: CASGYSSSPNQPQHF. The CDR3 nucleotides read TGTGCCAGCGGTTACTCGAGCAGTCCAAATCAGCCCCAGCATTTT.

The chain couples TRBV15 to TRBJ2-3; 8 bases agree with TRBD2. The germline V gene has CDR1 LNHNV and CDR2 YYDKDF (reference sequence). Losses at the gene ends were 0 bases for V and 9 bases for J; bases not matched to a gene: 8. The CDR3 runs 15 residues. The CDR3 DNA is TGTGCCACCAGCAGAGATTTCAGCGGGAGTGAGACGCAGTATTTT. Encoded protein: CATSRDFSGSETQYF.

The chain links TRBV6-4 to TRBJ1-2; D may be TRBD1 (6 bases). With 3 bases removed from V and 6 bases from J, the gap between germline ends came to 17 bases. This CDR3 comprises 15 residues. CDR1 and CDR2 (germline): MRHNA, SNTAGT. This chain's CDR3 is CASSESPEGENGYTF. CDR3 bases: TGTGCCAGCAGTGAGTCCCCTGAGGGGGAGAATGGCTACACCTTC.

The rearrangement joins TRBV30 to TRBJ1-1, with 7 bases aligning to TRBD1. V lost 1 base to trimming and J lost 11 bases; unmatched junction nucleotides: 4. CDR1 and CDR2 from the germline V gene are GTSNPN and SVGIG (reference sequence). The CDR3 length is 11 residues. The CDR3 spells CAWSDRGRAFF. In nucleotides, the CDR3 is TGTGCCTGGAGTGACAGGGGTCGGGCTTTCTTT.